The source of this T cell receptor (beta chain) is a study of breast tumors, draining lymph nodes, adjacent tissues. Study-level points and caveats: Data only fit, rather than demonstrated, lymph node origin of most tumor T cells.

This clonotype has more than one count but fewer than ten. Its antigen remains unidentified. A read error may explain this, as a much larger clone is one base away. TCRdb reanalysed the multiplex PCR reads using MiXCR and keeps one entry per CDR3 protein. The table records about 230,000 distinct CDR3 sequences, roughly 30% of them present only once. The lymph nodes were axillary draining lymph nodes from breast cancer patients. This CDR3 comprises 17 residues. V lost 8 bases to trimming and J lost 2 bases, with 21 bases between them. The V gene's germline CDR1 is MNHNS and CDR2 SASEGT. The chain joins TRBV6-1 to TRBJ1-4; D is undetermined. Sequenced material: axillary lymph node tissue. This TCR was recovered from a female donor with breast cancer. Some clones in this sample may be carry-over from other donors' samples. CDR3 sequence (DNA): TGTGCCAGCCGGCGGGCACGCGTGAGGCGGACTAATGAAAAACTGTTTTTT. It encodes CASRRARVRRTNEKLFF.